The present T cell receptor (beta chain) was sequenced within a study of memory CD4+ T cells and cytomegalovirus serostatus. Libraries were prepared by immunoSEQ multiplex PCR; TCRdb keeps only in-frame clonotypes and omits some of them. This repertoire shows under 55,000 clones, around 88% found once; its top ten account for roughly 2%. The V gene end was trimmed by 7 bases and the J gene end by 2 bases; junction bases not matched to a gene: 7. CDR1 is SNHLY, CDR2 FYNNEI, per germline. The CDR3 runs 15 residues. The sort gate was single viable CD3+CD4+CD8-CD45RO+ cells for memory CD4+ T cells. The rearrangement links TRBV2 to TRBJ2-1; 8 bases align to TRBD2. This clonotype was obtained from an adult in good health and CMV-seropositive. Sequenced material: memory CD4+ T cells from blood. The CDR3: CASMWSGGTYNEQFF. DNA of the CDR3: TGTGCCAGCATGTGGAGCGGGGGAACCTACAATGAGCAGTTCTTC.